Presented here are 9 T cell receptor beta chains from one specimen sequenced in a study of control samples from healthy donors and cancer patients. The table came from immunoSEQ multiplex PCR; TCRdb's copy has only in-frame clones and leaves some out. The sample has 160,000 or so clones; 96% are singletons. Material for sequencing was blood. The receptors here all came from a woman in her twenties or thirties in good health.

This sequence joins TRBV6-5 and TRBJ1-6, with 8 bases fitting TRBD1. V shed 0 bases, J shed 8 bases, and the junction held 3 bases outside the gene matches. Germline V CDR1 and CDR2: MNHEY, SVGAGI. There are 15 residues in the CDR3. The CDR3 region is CASSYSGTGHSPLHF. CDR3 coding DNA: TGTGCCAGCAGTTACTCCGGGACAGGACATTCACCCCTCCACTTT.

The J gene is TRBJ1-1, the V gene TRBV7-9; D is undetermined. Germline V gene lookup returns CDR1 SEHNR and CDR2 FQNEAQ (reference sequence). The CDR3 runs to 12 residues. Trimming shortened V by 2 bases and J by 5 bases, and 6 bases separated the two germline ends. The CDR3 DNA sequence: TGTGCCAGCAGCTTACTGCGAACTGAAGCTTTCTTT. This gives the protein CASSLLRTEAFF.

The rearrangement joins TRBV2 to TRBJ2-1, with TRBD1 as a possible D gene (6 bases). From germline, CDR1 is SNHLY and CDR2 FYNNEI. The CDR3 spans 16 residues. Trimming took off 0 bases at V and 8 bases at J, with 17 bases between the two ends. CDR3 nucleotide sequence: TGTGCCAGCAGTGAAGCGCTTGGCTACAGGGCCCATGAGCAGTTCTTC. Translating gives CASSEALGYRAHEQFF. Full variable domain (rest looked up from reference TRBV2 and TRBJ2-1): EPEVTQTPSHQVTQMGQEVILRCVPISNHLYFYWYRQILGQKVEFLVSFYNNEISEKSEIFDDQFSVERPDGSNFTLKIRSTKLEDSAMYFCASSEALGYRAHEQFFGPGTRLTVL.

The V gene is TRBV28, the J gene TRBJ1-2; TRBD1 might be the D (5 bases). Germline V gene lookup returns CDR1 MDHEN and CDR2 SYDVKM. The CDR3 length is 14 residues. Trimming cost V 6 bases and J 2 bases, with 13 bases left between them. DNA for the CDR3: TGTGCCAGCAGGGCCCAGGGACGGAACTATGGCTACACCTTC. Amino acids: CASRAQGRNYGYTF.

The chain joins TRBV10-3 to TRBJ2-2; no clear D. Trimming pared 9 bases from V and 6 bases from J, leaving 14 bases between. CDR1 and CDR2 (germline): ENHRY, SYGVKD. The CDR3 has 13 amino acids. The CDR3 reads CAIRGSRPGELFF. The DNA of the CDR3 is TGTGCCATAAGAGGCAGTAGACCCGGGGAGCTGTTTTTT.

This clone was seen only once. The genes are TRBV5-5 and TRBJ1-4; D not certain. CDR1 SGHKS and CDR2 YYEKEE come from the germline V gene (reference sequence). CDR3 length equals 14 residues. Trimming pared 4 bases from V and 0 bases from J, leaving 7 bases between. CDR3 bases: TGTGCCAGCAGCACCTACGCAACTAATGAAAAACTGTTTTTT. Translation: CASSTYATNEKLFF.

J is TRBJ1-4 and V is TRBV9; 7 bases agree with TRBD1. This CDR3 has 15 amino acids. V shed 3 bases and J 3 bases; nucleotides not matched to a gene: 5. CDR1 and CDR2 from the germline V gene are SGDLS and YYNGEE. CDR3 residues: CASSGTGAANEKLFF. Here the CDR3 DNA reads TGTGCCAGCAGCGGAACAGGGGCGGCTAATGAAAAACTGTTTTTT.

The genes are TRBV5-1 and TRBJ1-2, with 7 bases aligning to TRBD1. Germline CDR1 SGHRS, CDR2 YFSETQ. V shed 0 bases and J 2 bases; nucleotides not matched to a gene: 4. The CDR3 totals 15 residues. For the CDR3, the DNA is TGCGCCAGCAGCTTGGAGGGACAGCAAAACTATGGCTACACCTTC. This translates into CASSLEGQQNYGYTF.

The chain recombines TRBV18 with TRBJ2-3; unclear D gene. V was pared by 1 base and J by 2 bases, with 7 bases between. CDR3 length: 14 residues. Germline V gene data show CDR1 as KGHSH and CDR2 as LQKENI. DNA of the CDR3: TGTGCCAGCTCACCACGGTGGTACACAGATACGCAGTATTTT. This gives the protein CASSPRWYTDTQYF. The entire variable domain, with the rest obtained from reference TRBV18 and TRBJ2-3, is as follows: NAGVMQNPRHLVRRRGQEARLRCSPMKGHSHVYWYRQLPEEGLKFMVYLQKENIIDESGMPKERFSAEFPKEGPSILRIQQVVRGDSAAYFCASSPRWYTDTQYFGPGTRLTVL.